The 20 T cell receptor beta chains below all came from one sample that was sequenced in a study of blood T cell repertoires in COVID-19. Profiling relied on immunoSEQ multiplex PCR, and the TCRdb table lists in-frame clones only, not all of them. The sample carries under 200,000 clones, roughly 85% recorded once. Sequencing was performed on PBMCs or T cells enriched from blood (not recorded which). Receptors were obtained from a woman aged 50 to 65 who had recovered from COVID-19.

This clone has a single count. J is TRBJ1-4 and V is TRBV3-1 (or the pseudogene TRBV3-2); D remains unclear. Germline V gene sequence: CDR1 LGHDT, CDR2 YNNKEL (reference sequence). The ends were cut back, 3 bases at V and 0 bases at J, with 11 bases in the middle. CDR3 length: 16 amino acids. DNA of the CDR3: TGTGCCAGCAGCCAGCCTACAGCAGCAACTAATGAAAAACTGTTTTTT. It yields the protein CASSQPTAATNEKLFF.

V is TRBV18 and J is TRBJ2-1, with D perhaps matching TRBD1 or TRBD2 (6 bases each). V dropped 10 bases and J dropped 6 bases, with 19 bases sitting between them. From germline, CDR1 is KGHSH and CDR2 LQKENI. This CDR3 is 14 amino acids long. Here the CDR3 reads CATSGAHRTNEQFF. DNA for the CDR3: TGTGCCACCTCGGGGGCCCACAGGACCAATGAGCAGTTCTTC.

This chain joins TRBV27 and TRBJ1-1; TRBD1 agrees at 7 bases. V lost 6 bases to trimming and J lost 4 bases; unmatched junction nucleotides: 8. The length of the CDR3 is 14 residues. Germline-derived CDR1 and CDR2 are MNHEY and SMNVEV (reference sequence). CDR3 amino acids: CASRYIGGGTEAFF. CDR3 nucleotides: TGTGCCAGCAGATATATAGGGGGCGGCACTGAAGCTTTCTTT.

The CDR3 region is CASSQDSYFSGNTIYF. The CDR3 DNA sequence: TGCGCCAGCAGCCAAGATTCGTATTTTTCCGGAAACACCATATATTTT. The genes are TRBV4-3 and TRBJ1-3; unclear D gene. The CDR3 has 16 amino acids. Germline CDR1 LGHNA, CDR2 YSLEER. The V end lost 0 bases, the J end lost 4 bases, and 13 bases lay between the germline ends.

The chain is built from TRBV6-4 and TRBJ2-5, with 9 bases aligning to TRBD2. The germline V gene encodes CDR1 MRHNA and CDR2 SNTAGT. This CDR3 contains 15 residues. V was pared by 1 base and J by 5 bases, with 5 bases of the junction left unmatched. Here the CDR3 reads CASSDFSRGGETQYF. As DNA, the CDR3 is TGTGCCAGCAGTGACTTCTCGCGGGGGGGGGAGACCCAGTACTTC.

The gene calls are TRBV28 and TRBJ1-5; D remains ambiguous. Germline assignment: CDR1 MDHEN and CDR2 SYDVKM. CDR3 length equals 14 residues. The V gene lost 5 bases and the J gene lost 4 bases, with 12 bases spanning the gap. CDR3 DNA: TGTGCCAGCAGTCCCACACTGACTAATCAGCCCCAGCATTTT. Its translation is CASSPTLTNQPQHF. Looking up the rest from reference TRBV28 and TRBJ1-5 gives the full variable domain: DVKVTQSSRYLVKRTGEKVFLECVQDMDHENMFWYRQDPGLGLRLIYFSYDVKMKEKGDIPEGYSVSREKKERFSLILESASTNQTSMYLCASSPTLTNQPQHFGDGTRLSIL.

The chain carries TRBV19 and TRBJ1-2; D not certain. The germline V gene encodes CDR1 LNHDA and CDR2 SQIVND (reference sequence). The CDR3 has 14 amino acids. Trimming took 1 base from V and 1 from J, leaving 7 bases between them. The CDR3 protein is CASSIVRSNYGYTF. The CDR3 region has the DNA TGTGCCAGTAGTATAGTGCGGAGTAACTATGGCTACACCTTC. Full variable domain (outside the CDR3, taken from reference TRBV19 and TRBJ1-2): DGGITQSPKYLFRKEGQNVTLSCEQNLNHDAMYWYRQDPGQGLRLIYYSQIVNDFQKGDIAEGYSVSREKKESFPLTVTSAQKNPTAFYLCASSIVRSNYGYTFGSGTRLTVV.

The CDR3: CASSSRTSGRGTDTQYF. The CDR3 DNA reads TGTGCCAGCAGCTCCCGGACTAGCGGGAGGGGCACAGATACGCAGTATTTT. The chain uses TRBV7-9 and TRBJ2-3, with 15 bases identical to TRBD2. After removal of 4 bases from V and 1 base from J, the junction contained 3 bases not matched to a gene. The CDR3 runs 17 residues. Germline CDR1 is SEHNR and CDR2 is FQNEAQ (reference sequence). Full variable domain (outside the CDR3, taken from reference TRBV7-9 and TRBJ2-3): DTGVSQNPRHKITKRGQNVTFRCDPISEHNRLYWYRQTLGQGPEFLTYFQNEAQLEKSRLLSDRFSAERPKGSFSTLEIQRTEQGDSAMYLCASSSRTSGRGTDTQYFGPGTRLTVL.

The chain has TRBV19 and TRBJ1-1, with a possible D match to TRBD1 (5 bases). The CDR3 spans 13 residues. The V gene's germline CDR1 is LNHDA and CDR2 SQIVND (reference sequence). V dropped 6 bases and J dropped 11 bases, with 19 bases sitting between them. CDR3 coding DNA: TGTGCCAGTAGCCGACAGCCCTCCGCTGGGGCTTTCTTT. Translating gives CASSRQPSAGAFF.

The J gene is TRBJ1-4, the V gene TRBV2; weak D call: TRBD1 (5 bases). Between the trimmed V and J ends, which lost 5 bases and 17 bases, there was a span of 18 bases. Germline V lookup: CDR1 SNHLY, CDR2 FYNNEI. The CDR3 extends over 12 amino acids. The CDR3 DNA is TGTGCCAGCAGTCTCCGGGGGACCGCCGACTTTTTT. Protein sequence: CASSLRGTADFF.

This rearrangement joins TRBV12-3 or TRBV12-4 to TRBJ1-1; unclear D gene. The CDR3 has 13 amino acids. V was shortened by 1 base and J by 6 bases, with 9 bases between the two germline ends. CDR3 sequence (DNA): TGTGCCAGCAGTTTAGGCGGGTCCGCTGAAGCTTTCTTT. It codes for CASSLGGSAEAFF.

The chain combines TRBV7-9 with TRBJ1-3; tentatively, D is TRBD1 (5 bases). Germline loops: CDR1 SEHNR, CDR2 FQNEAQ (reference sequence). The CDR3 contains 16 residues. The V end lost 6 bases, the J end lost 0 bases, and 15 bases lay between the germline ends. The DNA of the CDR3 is TGTGCCAGCAGTCCTCGGGACTCGAGCTCTGGAAACACCATATATTTT. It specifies CASSPRDSSSGNTIYF. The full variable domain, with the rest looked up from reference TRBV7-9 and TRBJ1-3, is DTGVSQNPRHKITKRGQNVTFRCDPISEHNRLYWYRQTLGQGPEFLTYFQNEAQLEKSRLLSDRFSAERPKGSFSTLEIQRTEQGDSAMYLCASSPRDSSSGNTIYFGEGSWLTVV.

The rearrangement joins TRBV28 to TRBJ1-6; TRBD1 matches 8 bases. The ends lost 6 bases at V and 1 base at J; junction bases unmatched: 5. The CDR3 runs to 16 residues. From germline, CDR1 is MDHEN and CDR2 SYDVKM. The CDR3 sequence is CASSRQGASYNSPLHF. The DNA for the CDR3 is TGTGCCAGCAGCCGTCAGGGGGCATCCTATAATTCACCCCTCCACTTT.

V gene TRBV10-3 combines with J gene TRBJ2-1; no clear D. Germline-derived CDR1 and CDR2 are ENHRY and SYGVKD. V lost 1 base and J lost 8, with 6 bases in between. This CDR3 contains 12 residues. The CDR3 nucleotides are TGTGCCATCAGTGAGTTCCCAGATGAGCAGTTCTTC. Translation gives CAISEFPDEQFF.

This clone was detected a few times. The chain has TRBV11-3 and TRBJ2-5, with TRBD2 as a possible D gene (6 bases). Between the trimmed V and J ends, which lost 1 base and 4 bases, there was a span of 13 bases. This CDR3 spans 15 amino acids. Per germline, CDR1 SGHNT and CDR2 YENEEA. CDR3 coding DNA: TGTGCCAGCAGCTTAGGGGGCGCCGGGGGAGAGACCCAGTACTTC. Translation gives CASSLGGAGGETQYF.

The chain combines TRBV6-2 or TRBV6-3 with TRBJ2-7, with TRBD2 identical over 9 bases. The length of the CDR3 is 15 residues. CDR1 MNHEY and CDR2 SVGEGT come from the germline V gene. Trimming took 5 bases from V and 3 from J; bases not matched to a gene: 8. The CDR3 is CASSVSGSWVYEQYV. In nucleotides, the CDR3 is TGTGCCAGCAGTGTTAGCGGGAGCTGGGTCTACGAGCAGTACGTC.

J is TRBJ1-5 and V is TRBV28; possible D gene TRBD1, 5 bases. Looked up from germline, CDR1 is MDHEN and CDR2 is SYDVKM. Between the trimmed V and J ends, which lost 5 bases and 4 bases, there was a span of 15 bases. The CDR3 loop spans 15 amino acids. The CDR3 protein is CASSLRERWNQPQHF. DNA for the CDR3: TGTGCCAGCAGTCTCAGGGAAAGGTGGAATCAGCCCCAGCATTTT.

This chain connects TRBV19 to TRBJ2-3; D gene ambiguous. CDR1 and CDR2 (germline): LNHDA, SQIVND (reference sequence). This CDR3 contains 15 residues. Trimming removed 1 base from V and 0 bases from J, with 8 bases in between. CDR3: CASSIGRLSTDTQYF. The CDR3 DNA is TGTGCCAGTAGTATAGGCAGACTTAGCACAGATACGCAGTATTTT. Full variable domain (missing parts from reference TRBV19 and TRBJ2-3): DGGITQSPKYLFRKEGQNVTLSCEQNLNHDAMYWYRQDPGQGLRLIYYSQIVNDFQKGDIAEGYSVSREKKESFPLTVTSAQKNPTAFYLCASSIGRLSTDTQYFGPGTRLTVL.

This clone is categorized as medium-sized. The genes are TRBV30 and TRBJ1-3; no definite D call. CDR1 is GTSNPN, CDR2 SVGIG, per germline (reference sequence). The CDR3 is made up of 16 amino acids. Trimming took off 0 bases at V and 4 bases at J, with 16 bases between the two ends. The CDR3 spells CAWSVLGGASGNTIYF. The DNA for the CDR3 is TGTGCCTGGAGTGTACTTGGCGGAGCGTCGGGAAACACCATATATTTT.

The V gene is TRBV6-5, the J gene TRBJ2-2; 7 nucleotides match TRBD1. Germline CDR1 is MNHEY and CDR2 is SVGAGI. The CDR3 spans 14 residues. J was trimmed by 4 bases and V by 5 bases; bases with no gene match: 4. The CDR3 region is CASSLRQGTGELFF. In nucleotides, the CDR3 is TGTGCCAGCAGTCTACGACAGGGCACCGGGGAGCTGTTTTTT.